The 12 T cell receptor beta chains presented below share a single source sample, sequenced in a study of cytomegalovirus exposure and HLA in healthy donors. Generated by immunoSEQ multiplex PCR, the TCRdb table keeps only in-frame clones and is missing some. Of some 110,000 clones in the sample, 88% were seen once. Sequencing was performed on PBMCs. The receptors were gathered from a woman aged 18-35 years in good health and CMV-seropositive.

The chain is built from TRBV4-2 and TRBJ1-1, with TRBD1 as a possible D gene (5 bases). The V gene lost 0 bases and the J gene lost 2 bases, with 10 bases spanning the gap. Germline assignment: CDR1 LGHNA and CDR2 YNFKEQ. This CDR3 spans 15 amino acids. The CDR3 bases are TGTGCCAGCAGCCAAGATGGTCAGGGCAACACTGAAGCTTTCTTT. As protein: CASSQDGQGNTEAFF.

This sequence joins TRBV19 and TRBJ1-5; a possible D gene is TRBD1 (5 bases). CDR3 length: 16 amino acids. From germline, CDR1 is LNHDA and CDR2 SQIVND (reference sequence). The V end was cut by 5 bases, the J end by 5 bases, with 19 bases between. CDR3 bases: TGTGCCAGTAGTTCGCGGGGAAGGGGAGAATATCAGCCCCAGCATTTT. This encodes CASSSRGRGEYQPQHF.

V gene TRBV6-1 combines with J gene TRBJ1-4; D gene uncertain. Germline CDR1 reads MNHNS; CDR2 reads SASEGT. Trimming took 1 base from V and 6 from J, leaving 6 bases between them. The CDR3 extends over 13 amino acids. The CDR3: CASSEGYYEKLFF. CDR3 nucleotide sequence: TGTGCCAGCAGTGAAGGGTACTATGAAAAACTGTTTTTT.

V gene TRBV30 combines with J gene TRBJ2-4, with 7 positions matching TRBD1. CDR1 is GTSNPN and CDR2 is SVGIG in the germline V gene (reference sequence). The length of the CDR3 is 18 residues. The V segment lost 5 bases and the J segment 0 bases; nucleotides outside the gene matches: 16. The CDR3 loop reads CAWHSGTAIRLAKNIQYF. The DNA for the CDR3 is TGTGCCTGGCATTCCGGGACAGCTATTAGACTAGCCAAAAACATTCAGTACTTC.

The CDR3 spells CSVGLSGNTIYF. The CDR3 nucleotides are TGCAGCGTGGGACTGTCTGGAAACACCATATATTTT. The J gene is TRBJ1-3, the V gene TRBV29-1; weak D call: TRBD1 (5 bases). The germline gives CDR1 SQVTM, CDR2 ANQGSEA. V lost 6 bases and J 1 base, leaving 7 bases between the germline ends. The CDR3 totals 12 residues.

This rearrangement joins TRBV15 to TRBJ2-3; 7 bases agree with TRBD1. Germline CDR1 reads LNHNV; CDR2 reads YYDKDF (reference sequence). After removal of 5 bases from V and 8 bases from J, the junction contained 13 bases not matched to a gene. The CDR3 has 15 amino acids. For the CDR3, the DNA is TGTGCCACCAGCGAAGACAGGGTCAGTGGTGGTACGCAGTATTTT. Residues: CATSEDRVSGGTQYF.

The chain employs TRBV4-3 and TRBJ1-4, with D maybe TRBD1 (6 bases). The CDR3 has 17 amino acids. V was clipped by 1 base and J by 7 bases, with 19 bases between them. Germline CDR1 is LGHNA and CDR2 is YSLEER. Written as DNA, the CDR3 is TGCGCCAGCAGCCAAGCTTTGGGCGGACAGTTGGGTGAAAAACTGTTTTTT. Translated: CASSQALGGQLGEKLFF.

The J gene is TRBJ1-6, the V gene TRBV7-9, with a weak D call TRBD1 (6 bases). With 5 bases removed from V and 12 bases from J, the gap between germline ends came to 11 bases. Germline V gene sequence: CDR1 SEHNR, CDR2 FQNEAQ (reference sequence). The CDR3 covers 12 residues. CDR3 residues: CASSPQGRPLHF. DNA for the CDR3: TGTGCCAGCAGCCCGCAGGGGCGACCCCTCCACTTT.

This clone was detected a few times. V is TRBV19 and J is TRBJ1-2; D might be TRBD1 (5 bases). This CDR3 is 12 amino acids long. V gave up 9 bases and J gave up 1 base, with 9 bases separating them. Germline loops: CDR1 LNHDA, CDR2 SQIVND (reference sequence). The chain's CDR3 is CASRTLNYGYTF. CDR3 sequence (DNA): TGTGCCAGCCGGACACTTAACTATGGCTACACCTTC.

The chain uses TRBV28 and TRBJ1-6, with 7 bases matching TRBD1. Germline assignment: CDR1 MDHEN and CDR2 SYDVKM. The CDR3 spans 16 residues. J gave up 1 base and V 6 bases, and 6 bases lay outside the gene matches. DNA for the CDR3: TGTGCCAGCAGAACAGGGGAAACGTCCTATAATTCACCCCTCCACTTT. Its translation: CASRTGETSYNSPLHF.

This clone was seen more than once but under ten times. This CDR3 is CASSPGQGGSYEQYF. In DNA form, the CDR3 reads TGTGCCAGCTCACCTGGACAGGGAGGCTCCTACGAGCAGTACTTC. The chain couples TRBV18 to TRBJ2-7; 8 bases fit TRBD1. V trimming: 3 bases; J trimming: 0 bases; junction bases outside the gene matches: 4. The germline V gene has CDR1 KGHSH and CDR2 LQKENI. The CDR3 consists of 15 residues.

The V gene is TRBV2, the J gene TRBJ2-7; D not resolved. Trimming removed 3 bases at V and 5 bases at J, with 11 bases between. The CDR3 extends over 13 amino acids. Germline loops: CDR1 SNHLY, CDR2 FYNNEI. CDR3 loop: CASSEGSTHEQYF. The DNA for the CDR3 is TGTGCCAGCAGTGAGGGCAGCACACACGAGCAGTACTTC.